Shown below are 14 T cell receptor beta chains from a single sample sequenced in a study of identical twins. One entry per CDR3 protein, called by TCRdb with MiXCR from the 5' RACE reads. The profile shows about 660,000 distinct CDR3 sequences, 8.6% of them singletons. These same data were also listed under a study on yellow fever vaccine responses in identical twins.

Sequences were obtained from PBMCs. The receptors come from a young woman in good health.

This clonotype was seen a handful of times. This chain links TRBV27 with TRBJ2-7; 7 bases map to TRBD1. Germline CDR1 is MNHEY and CDR2 is SMNVEV (reference sequence). The CDR3 consists of 14 residues. V shed 2 bases and J 3 bases; nucleotides not matched to a gene: 4. CDR3 amino acids: CASSLQGQNYEQYF. The CDR3 nucleotides are TGTGCCAGCAGTTTACAGGGACAGAACTACGAGCAGTACTTC.

This clonotype was picked up a small number of times. The rearrangement joins TRBV2 to TRBJ2-5, with 11 bases fitting TRBD1. The V and J ends lost 3 bases and 7 bases, in that order; junction bases with no gene match: 13. The CDR3 is 17 residues long. Germline V lookup: CDR1 SNHLY, CDR2 FYNNEI. For the CDR3, the DNA is TGTGCCAGCAGTGACACCAGACGGACAGGGGGCGCGGGGACCCAGTACTTC. This gives the protein CASSDTRRTGGAGTQYF.

This clonotype came up a few times. The V and J genes are TRBV5-1 and TRBJ2-3; possibly TRBD1 or TRBD2 for D (5 bases each). The germline V gene has CDR1 SGHRS and CDR2 YFSETQ. The V end lost 4 bases, the J end lost 1 base, and 13 bases lay between the germline ends. CDR3 size: 15 residues. The chain's CDR3 is CASSQGTGRTDTQYF. The CDR3 DNA is TGCGCCAGCAGCCAGGGTACGGGGCGCACAGATACGCAGTATTTT.

This clonotype was detected a few times. The chain couples TRBV28 to TRBJ2-4; 8 bases fit TRBD1. The germline V gene has CDR1 MDHEN and CDR2 SYDVKM. With V trimmed by 2 bases and J by 6 bases, 18 bases remained unmatched. CDR3 length equals 19 residues. In nucleotides, the CDR3 is TGTGCCAGCAGTTTAGTAGTAGGGACAGGATCTATACCCAGAAACATTCAGTACTTC. Residues: CASSLVVGTGSIPRNIQYF.

The CDR3 DNA sequence: TGCGCCAGCAGCTTGCGGACGGACATGAACACTGAAGCTTTCTTT. Translation: CASSLRTDMNTEAFF. The chain has TRBV5-1 and TRBJ1-1; D may be TRBD1 (5 bases). V dropped 1 base and J dropped 0 bases, with 10 bases sitting between them. Germline V CDR1 and CDR2: SGHRS, YFSETQ. The CDR3 contains 15 residues.

The V and J genes are TRBV4-3 and TRBJ2-7; tentative D call: TRBD1 (6 bases). The CDR3 totals 13 residues. In germline, CDR1 is LGHNA, CDR2 YSLEER. Trimming removed 6 bases at V and 5 bases at J, with 14 bases between. The CDR3, as DNA: TGCGCCAGCAGTACCAACAGGGTCCACGAGCAGTACTTC. This translates into CASSTNRVHEQYF.

The sample holds many counts of this clonotype. The chain joins TRBV12-3 or TRBV12-4 to TRBJ1-5, with D possibly matching TRBD1 (6 bases). Trimming took off 1 base at V and 6 bases at J, with 10 bases between the two ends. The CDR3 contains 14 residues. In DNA, the CDR3 is TGTGCCAGCAGTTTAGGCACGGGGGCTCAGCCCCAGCATTTT. It translates to CASSLGTGAQPQHF.

The table lists this clonotype with a few counts. This rearrangement joins TRBV4-2 to TRBJ2-7, with 9 bases fitting TRBD1. CDR3 length equals 16 residues. Germline assignment: CDR1 LGHNA and CDR2 YNFKEQ. The V segment lost 4 bases and the J segment 5 bases; nucleotides outside the gene matches: 12. Here the CDR3 DNA reads TGTGCCAGCAGCCTACCGGACAGGGGAGTTTTCCACGAGCAGTACTTC. Protein product: CASSLPDRGVFHEQYF.

The CDR3 is CAWTASGEYNEQFF. The DNA for the CDR3 is TGTGCCTGGACCGCTAGCGGGGAATACAATGAGCAGTTCTTC. This chain links TRBV30 with TRBJ2-1; 9 bases match TRBD2. This CDR3 contains 14 residues. Trimming took 4 bases from V and 4 from J; bases not matched to a gene: 5. The germline gives CDR1 GTSNPN, CDR2 SVGIG (reference sequence).

The V gene is TRBV27, the J gene TRBJ2-7, with 13 bases lining up with TRBD2. The length of the CDR3 is 16 residues. Germline CDR1 MNHEY, CDR2 SMNVEV (reference sequence). With V trimmed by 4 bases and J by 1 base, 4 bases remained unmatched. This CDR3 is CASSSSGLAGSYEQYF. DNA for the CDR3: TGTGCCAGCAGTTCCTCGGGACTAGCGGGGTCCTACGAGCAGTACTTC.

This clonotype was counted only a few times. The chain has TRBV7-8 and TRBJ1-1, with a weak D call TRBD1 (5 bases). This CDR3 has 13 residues. Germline V gene sequence: CDR1 SGHVS, CDR2 FQNEAQ. V lost 1 base, J lost 4 bases, and 7 bases lay in between. CDR3 loop: CASSLGRVTEAFF. CDR3 nucleotide sequence: TGTGCCAGCAGCTTAGGCAGGGTCACTGAAGCTTTCTTT. The complete variable domain, with remaining parts taken from reference TRBV7-8 and TRBJ1-1, reads GAGVSQSPRYKVAKRGQDVALRCDPISGHVSLFWYQQALGQGPEFLTYFQNEAQLDKSGLPSDRFFAERPEGSVSTLKIQRTQQEDSAVYLCASSLGRVTEAFFGQGTRLTVV.

The V and J genes are TRBV5-6 and TRBJ2-7, with TRBD2 identical over 9 bases. Germline V gene sequence: CDR1 SGHDT, CDR2 YYEEEE. V shed 3 bases and J 7 bases; nucleotides not matched to a gene: 11. The CDR3 is 15 amino acids. The CDR3: CASSWAGTSYGEQYF. The CDR3 DNA sequence: TGTGCCAGCAGCTGGGCCGGGACTAGCTATGGTGAGCAGTACTTC.

The J gene is TRBJ2-5, the V gene TRBV20-1; D is undetermined. V was clipped by 5 bases and J by 2 bases, with 12 bases between them. The CDR3 consists of 13 residues. The germline CDR1 and CDR2 sequences are DFQATT and SNEGSKA (reference sequence). CDR3 DNA sequence: TGCAGTGCTGCGGACGGGCCACAAGAGACCCAGTACTTC. It yields the protein CSAADGPQETQYF.

This clonotype turned up a few times. The junction and the germline gene differ at one end; a read error may be behind it. The V gene is TRBV7-7, the J gene TRBJ2-3; D perhaps matches TRBD2 (5 bases). Germline values: CDR1 SSHAT, CDR2 FNYEAQ (reference sequence). The CDR3 extends over 15 amino acids. The CDR3: CASSLGQRPTDTQYF. CDR3 sequence (DNA): TGTGCTAGCAGCTTAGGCCAGCGGCCCACAGATACGCAGTATTTT.